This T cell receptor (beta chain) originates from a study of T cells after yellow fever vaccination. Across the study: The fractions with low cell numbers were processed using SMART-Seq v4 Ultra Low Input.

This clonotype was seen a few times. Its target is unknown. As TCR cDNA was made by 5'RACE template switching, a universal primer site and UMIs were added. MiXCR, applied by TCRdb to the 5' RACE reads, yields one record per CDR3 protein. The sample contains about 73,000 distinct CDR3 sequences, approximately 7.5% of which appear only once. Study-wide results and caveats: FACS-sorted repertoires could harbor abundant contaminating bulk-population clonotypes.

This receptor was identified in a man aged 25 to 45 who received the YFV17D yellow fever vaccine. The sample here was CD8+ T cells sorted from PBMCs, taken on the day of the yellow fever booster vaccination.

CDR3 nucleotide sequence: TGTGCCAGCAGCCATCAGACTAGCGGGTACGAGCAGTACTTC. Translating it yields CASSHQTSGYEQYF. The gene calls are TRBV3-1 and TRBJ2-7, with 10 bases that match TRBD2. The V segment lost 3 bases and the J segment 4 bases; nucleotides outside the gene matches: 3. The CDR3 is made up of 14 amino acids. The germline V gene encodes CDR1 LGHDT and CDR2 YNNKEL (reference sequence).